This T cell receptor (beta chain) was sequenced during a study of radiation and T cells in renal cell carcinoma. Assay used: immunoSEQ multiplex PCR; TCRdb lists only in-frame clones, some missing. The sample contains roughly 130,000 clones, approximately 90% of which appear only once. The CDR3 spans 13 residues. Germline V gene sequence: CDR1 LGHNT, CDR2 FRNRAP. Trimming left V 2 bases short and J 8 bases short, with 12 bases between. The time point: blood 2 weeks post-SBRT. Treatment here: 15 Gy SBRT to primary tumor, nephrectomy 4 weeks later. The tumor was a clear cell renal cell carcinoma. Sequenced here: blood, sampled from a patient whose treatment included radiotherapy and nephrectomy. The V and J genes are TRBV12-5 and TRBJ1-2; D possibly corresponds to TRBD1 (6 bases). This TCR derives from a woman aged 70 to 79 with renal cell carcinoma. In DNA, the CDR3 is TGTGCTAGTGGTTTGAGGGGGGGCCGAGGCTACACCTTC. Amino acids: CASGLRGGRGYTF. The full variable domain, completed using reference TRBV12-5 and TRBJ1-2, is DARVTQTPRHKVTEMGQEVTMRCQPILGHNTVFWYRQTMMQGLELLAYFRNRAPLDDSGMPKDRFSAEMPDATLATLKIQPSEPRDSAVYFCASGLRGGRGYTFGSGTRLTVV.